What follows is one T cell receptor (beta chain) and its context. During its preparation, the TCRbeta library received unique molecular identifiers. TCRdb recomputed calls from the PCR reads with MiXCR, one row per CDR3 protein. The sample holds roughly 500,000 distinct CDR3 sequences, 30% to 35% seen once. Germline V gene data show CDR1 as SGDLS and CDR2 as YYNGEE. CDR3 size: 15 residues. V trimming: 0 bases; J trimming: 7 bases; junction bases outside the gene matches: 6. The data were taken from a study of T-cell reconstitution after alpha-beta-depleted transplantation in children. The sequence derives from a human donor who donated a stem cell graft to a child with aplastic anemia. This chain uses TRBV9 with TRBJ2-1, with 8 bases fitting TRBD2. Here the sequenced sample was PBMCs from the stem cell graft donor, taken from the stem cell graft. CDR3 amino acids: CASSVGAGGLNEQFF. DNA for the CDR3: TGTGCCAGCAGCGTAGGGGCGGGAGGATTGAATGAGCAGTTCTTC.